The sequence of this TCR beta chain was determined in a study of cytomegalovirus exposure and HLA in healthy donors. The wider study: From 150 million to 200 million T cells, an earlier analysis saw around 120 million unique TCR beta sequences.

Germline-derived CDR1 and CDR2 are SGHTA and FQGNSA. The CDR3 sequence is 16 residues long. J was trimmed by 10 bases and V by 1 base; bases with no gene match: 10. The sample holds a few counts of this clone. What it binds is not known. 13 Jbeta primers and 60 Vbeta primers were used for the PCR. As processed by the authors: A later analysis tallied tens of millions of unique TCR beta chains, 9 million to 12 million of them shared. Profiled with immunoSEQ multiplex PCR; TCRdb holds only in-frame clones, not every one. V and J calls and clone size follow that table, whereas D and trimming were derived from the DNA. The sample records 130,000 or so clones, about three quarters being singletons. General study points: For most TCR beta V segments, an earlier analysis put the productive rate at about 87% or about 30% of the time. Some TCR beta chains (around 160 of them) were listed as cytomegalovirus-associated.

The sequence was collected from a female donor in good health and CMV-seropositive. The chain links TRBV7-2 to TRBJ1-6, with TRBD1 identical over 7 bases. Sequenced material: PBMCs. The chain's CDR3 is CASSLVGGGWGSPLHF. The CDR3 DNA reads TGTGCCAGCAGCTTAGTAGGAGGGGGCTGGGGGTCACCCCTCCACTTT.